The 21 T cell receptor beta chains presented below share a single source sample, sequenced in a study of identical twins. One entry per CDR3 protein results from TCRdb running MiXCR on the 5' RACE reads. The sample records 1.5 million to 2 million distinct CDR3 sequences, 32% being singletons. The sequencing sample was made of cord blood. All receptors come from a newborn girl in good health.

This clonotype was seen only a few times. A much larger clone is a single base away; this may be a read error. This chain links TRBV7-2 with TRBJ2-1; D not resolved. The CDR3 sequence is 12 residues long. Per the germline V gene, CDR1 is SGHTA and CDR2 is FQGNSA. The DNA for the CDR3 is TGTGCCGGCAGTTACACCTACAATGAGCAGTTCTTC. Encoded protein: CAGSYTYNEQFF.

The table lists this clonotype with a count of one. The chain joins TRBV11-1 to TRBJ2-1; TRBD1 matches 8 bases. The CDR3 loop spans 15 amino acids. Germline V gives CDR1 SGHAT, CDR2 FQDESV (reference sequence). V trimming: 5 bases; J trimming: 5 bases; junction bases outside the gene matches: 8. The DNA for the CDR3 is TGTGCCAGCAGCCAGGACAGGGAGGTCCACAATGAGCAGTTCTTC. Protein sequence: CASSQDREVHNEQFF. The whole variable domain, filled in from reference TRBV11-1 and TRBJ2-1, reads EAEVAQSPRYKITEKSQAVAFWCDPISGHATLYWYRQILGQGPELLVQFQDESVVDDSQLPKDRFSAERLKGVDSTLKIQPAELGDSAMYLCASSQDREVHNEQFFGPGTRLTVL.

J is TRBJ2-7 and V is TRBV11-2; 8 positions agree with TRBD2. Per germline, CDR1 SGHAT and CDR2 FQNNGV. The V and J ends lost 1 base and 0 bases, in that order; junction bases with no gene match: 2. The length of the CDR3 is 15 residues. In DNA, the CDR3 is TGTGCCAGCAGCTTAGCTAGCGGGCACTCCTACGAGCAGTACTTC. Encoded protein: CASSLASGHSYEQYF.

The CDR3 DNA follows: TGTGCCTGGAGTGTAGGGATCGGGAATGGCTACACCTTC. It encodes CAWSVGIGNGYTF. The chain joins TRBV30 to TRBJ1-2; D remains unclear. The CDR3 sequence is 13 residues long. Per germline, CDR1 GTSNPN and CDR2 SVGIG (reference sequence). The germline V and J ends were trimmed by 0 bases and 6 bases, with 11 bases remaining between them.

The chain couples TRBV21-1 to TRBJ2-1; the table calls TRBD2, which could not be checked here. TRBV21-1 is a listed pseudogene. CDR3 length: 19 residues. This CDR3 reads CASSNPLGTSGMVSDEQFF. Written as DNA, the CDR3 is TGTGCCAGCAGCAACCCCCTCGGGACTAGCGGGATGGTTTCGGATGAGCAGTTCTTC.

Only one count was recorded for this clonotype. This chain links TRBV2 with TRBJ2-1, with D perhaps matching TRBD1 or TRBD2 (5 bases each). Gene TRBJ2-7 matches the end of the DNA better, so the J call may be wrong. Germline lookup yields CDR1 SNHLY and CDR2 FYNNEI. This CDR3 comprises 15 residues. The CDR3 reads CASSEALGTYNEQYF. CDR3 coding DNA: TGTGCCAGCAGTGAAGCGCTTGGGACCTACAATGAGCAGTACTTC.

This clonotype showed up just a few times. V and J are TRBV4-2 and TRBJ2-1; D is ambiguous. Germline values: CDR1 LGHNA, CDR2 YNFKEQ. There are 15 residues in the CDR3. Trimming cost V 0 bases and J 4 bases, with 10 bases left between them. CDR3 DNA: TGTGCCAGCAGCCAAGACCGGCCAAATTACAATGAGCAGTTCTTC. Protein sequence: CASSQDRPNYNEQFF.

This chain uses TRBV20-1 with TRBJ1-5; 7 positions match TRBD1. Germline trimming cut 1 base from V and 6 bases from J; bases unmatched to any gene: 6. From germline, CDR1 is DFQATT and CDR2 SNEGSKA (reference sequence). CDR3 size: 14 residues. CDR3 coding DNA: TGCAGTGCTAGAGGGACAGGCTACGGTCAGCCCCAGCATTTT. This encodes CSARGTGYGQPQHF.

The chain joins TRBV5-1 to TRBJ2-7; a weak D match, TRBD1 (6 bases). Trimming stripped 0 bases from V and 3 bases from J, with 10 bases between. Looked up from germline, CDR1 is SGHRS and CDR2 is YFSETQ. The CDR3 sequence is 14 residues long. The CDR3 nucleotides are TGCGCCAGCAGCTTGGGACAGGCTCTCTACGAGCAGTACTTC. Its translation is CASSLGQALYEQYF.

There are many counts of this clonotype. V and J are TRBV6-5 and TRBJ2-1, with 7 bases matching TRBD2. Germline CDR1 is MNHEY and CDR2 is SVGAGI. V lost 0 bases and J lost 5; bases outside the gene matches: 19. The CDR3 has 20 amino acids. The chain's CDR3 is CASSYSFSGGVGADNNEQFF. CDR3 DNA sequence: TGTGCCAGCAGTTACTCATTCTCGGGAGGAGTTGGCGCAGACAACAATGAGCAGTTCTTC.

This clonotype was detected a few times. V gene TRBV20-1 combines with J gene TRBJ2-1; 9 nucleotides line up with TRBD2. The CDR3 consists of 14 residues. J gave up 8 bases and V 3 bases, and 8 bases lay outside the gene matches. CDR1 is DFQATT and CDR2 is SNEGSKA in the germline V gene (reference sequence). The CDR3 reads CSARVVAGEYEQFF. DNA of the CDR3: TGCAGTGCTAGGGTCGTAGCGGGAGAATATGAGCAGTTCTTC.

This clonotype was detected a few times. This may be a read error, as it is one base from a much larger clone. This chain joins TRBV3-1 and TRBJ2-1, with a tentative D call TRBD2 (6 bases). The J call may be mistaken, given a closer DNA end match to TRBJ2-7. Germline V CDR1 and CDR2: LGHDT, YNNKEL (reference sequence). CDR3 size: 15 residues. The CDR3 nucleotides read TGTGCCAGCAGCCAAGATACTAGCTCCTACAATGAGCAGTACTTC. Its translation: CASSQDTSSYNEQYF.

The chain carries TRBV28 and TRBJ1-2; 10 positions match TRBD1. Germline assignment: CDR1 MDHEN and CDR2 SYDVKM. V was pared by 4 bases and J by 4 bases, with 6 bases of the junction left unmatched. The CDR3 totals 15 residues. This CDR3 is CASSSPRTGGYGYTF. The CDR3 DNA reads TGTGCCAGCAGTTCACCCCGGACAGGGGGCTATGGCTACACCTTC.

Regarding this clonotype: A much larger clone differs by one base, so this may be a read error. The chain uses TRBV10-3 and TRBJ2-1; 8 nucleotides align to TRBD2. The end of the DNA fits TRBJ2-7 better, so the J call may be wrong. The CDR3 length is 16 residues. Per the germline V gene, CDR1 is ENHRY and CDR2 is SYGVKD. CDR3 protein: CAISESGGGRYNEQYF. The CDR3 region has the DNA TGTGCCATCAGTGAGTCTGGCGGGGGGCGATACAATGAGCAGTACTTC.

This clonotype was counted ten times or more. The rearrangement uses TRBV12-3 or TRBV12-4 and TRBJ1-4; D is undetermined. This CDR3 has 14 residues. V was shortened by 3 bases and J by 2 bases, with 7 bases between the two germline ends. This chain's CDR3 is CASSLGWTNEKLFF. Written as DNA, the CDR3 is TGTGCCAGCAGTTTGGGGTGGACTAATGAAAAACTGTTTTTT.

This chain uses TRBV5-1 with TRBJ2-7; D might be TRBD1 (5 bases). The germline V and J ends were trimmed by 1 base and 5 bases, with 19 bases remaining between them. CDR3 size: 16 residues. Germline V CDR1 and CDR2: SGHRS, YFSETQ. The CDR3 DNA reads TGCGCCAGCAGCTTGACCCGAGTCCCCAGGGTTGACGAGCAGTACTTC. Protein: CASSLTRVPRVDEQYF.

The V gene is TRBV4-1, the J gene TRBJ2-3, with D hard to call. Germline V gives CDR1 MGHRA, CDR2 YSYEKL. Trimming took 4 bases from V and 1 from J, leaving 9 bases between them. The CDR3 extends over 14 amino acids. CDR3 amino acids: CASSPPDRTDTQYF. CDR3 sequence (DNA): TGCGCCAGCAGCCCGCCAGACCGCACAGATACGCAGTATTTT.

The rearrangement uses TRBV4-1 and TRBJ2-4; 10 nucleotides match TRBD2. Judging by the DNA end, TRBJ2-7 fits better; the J call may be wrong. Looked up from germline, CDR1 is MGHRA and CDR2 is YSYEKL. The CDR3 is 17 amino acids. The CDR3 region has the DNA TGCGCCAGCAGCCAAGCTGGGCTGGCTAGCGGGAGTTACGAGCAGTACTTC. It is translated as CASSQAGLASGSYEQYF.

This clonotype turned up a few times. The CDR3 coding sequence is TGCAGTGCCGGGAGGTCACGGCAGCCCCAGCATTTT. It is translated as CSAGRSRQPQHF. The gene calls are TRBV20-1 and TRBJ1-5; no definite D call. V dropped 6 bases and J dropped 7 bases, with 13 bases sitting between them. The CDR3 totals 12 residues. CDR1 and CDR2 (germline): DFQATT, SNEGSKA (reference sequence).

The chain joins TRBV5-1 to TRBJ2-1, with a possible D match to TRBD2 (5 bases). CDR3 length: 15 amino acids. CDR1 and CDR2 from the germline V gene are SGHRS and YFSETQ. The V end was cut by 0 bases, the J end by 4 bases, with 11 bases between. CDR3 loop: CASSLGITGYNEQFF. CDR3 bases: TGCGCCAGCAGCTTGGGGATAACGGGATACAATGAGCAGTTCTTC. Supplemented by reference TRBV5-1 and TRBJ2-1, the full variable domain reads KAGVTQTPRYLIKTRGQQVTLSCSPISGHRSVSWYQQTPGQGLQFLFEYFSETQRNKGNFPGRFSGRQFSNSRSEMNVSTLELGDSALYLCASSLGITGYNEQFFGPGTRLTVL.

Concerning this clonotype itself: It may be a read error: a sequence one base away is much more abundant. The V and J genes are TRBV2 and TRBJ2-7, with D unclear. There are 13 residues in the CDR3. Per the germline V gene, CDR1 is SNHLY and CDR2 is FYNNEI. In DNA, the CDR3 is TGTACCAGCAGTGAATCATATCTCTACGAGCAGTACTTC. The encoded protein is CTSSESYLYEQYF. The full variable domain, with the rest looked up from reference TRBV2 and TRBJ2-7, is EPEVTQTPSHQVTQMGQEVILRCVPISNHLYFYWYRQILGQKVEFLVSFYNNEISEKSEIFDDQFSVERPDGSNFTLKIRSTKLEDSAMYFCTSSESYLYEQYFGPGTRLTVT.